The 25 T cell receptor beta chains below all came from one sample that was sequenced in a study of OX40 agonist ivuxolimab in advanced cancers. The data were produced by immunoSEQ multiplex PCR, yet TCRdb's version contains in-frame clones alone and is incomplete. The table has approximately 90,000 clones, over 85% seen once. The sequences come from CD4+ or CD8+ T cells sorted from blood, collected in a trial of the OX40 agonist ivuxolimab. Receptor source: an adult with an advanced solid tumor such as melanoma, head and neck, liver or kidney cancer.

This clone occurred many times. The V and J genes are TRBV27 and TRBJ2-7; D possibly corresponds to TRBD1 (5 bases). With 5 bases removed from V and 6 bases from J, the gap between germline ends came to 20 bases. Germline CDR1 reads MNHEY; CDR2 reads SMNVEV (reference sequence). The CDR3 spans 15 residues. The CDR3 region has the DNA TGTGCCAGCAGTACTTTTTTTAGGGAAAGGGGCGAGCAGTACTTC. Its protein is CASSTFFRERGEQYF.

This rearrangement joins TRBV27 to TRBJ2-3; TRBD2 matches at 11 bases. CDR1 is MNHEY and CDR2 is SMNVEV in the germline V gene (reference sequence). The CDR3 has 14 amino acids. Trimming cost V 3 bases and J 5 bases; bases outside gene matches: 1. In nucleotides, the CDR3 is TGTGCCAGCAGTTTTACTAGCGGGGGAGATACGCAGTATTTT. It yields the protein CASSFTSGGDTQYF.

The CDR3 DNA is TGTGCCAGTACCCGACAGGGAGAAGAGCAGTACTTC. It translates to CASTRQGEEQYF. J is TRBJ2-7 and V is TRBV19; 7 bases agree with TRBD1. The V segment lost 7 bases and the J segment 7 bases; nucleotides outside the gene matches: 7. The CDR3 totals 12 residues. The germline gives CDR1 LNHDA, CDR2 SQIVND (reference sequence). Drawing the rest from reference TRBV19 and TRBJ2-7, the complete variable domain is DGGITQSPKYLFRKEGQNVTLSCEQNLNHDAMYWYRQDPGQGLRLIYYSQIVNDFQKGDIAEGYSVSREKKESFPLTVTSAQKNPTAFYLCASTRQGEEQYFGPGTRLTVT.

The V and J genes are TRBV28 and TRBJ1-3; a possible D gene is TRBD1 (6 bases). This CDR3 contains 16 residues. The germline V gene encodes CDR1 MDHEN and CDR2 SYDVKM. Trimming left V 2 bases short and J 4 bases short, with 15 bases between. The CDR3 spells CASSLPSGQKGNTIYF. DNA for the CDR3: TGTGCCAGCAGTTTACCCTCCGGACAGAAGGGAAACACCATATATTTT.

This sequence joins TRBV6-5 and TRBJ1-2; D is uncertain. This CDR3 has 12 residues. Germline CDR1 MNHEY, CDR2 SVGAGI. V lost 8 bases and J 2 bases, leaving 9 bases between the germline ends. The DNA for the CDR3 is TGTGCCAGCCTCGGTAGAAACTATGGCTACACCTTC. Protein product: CASLGRNYGYTF.

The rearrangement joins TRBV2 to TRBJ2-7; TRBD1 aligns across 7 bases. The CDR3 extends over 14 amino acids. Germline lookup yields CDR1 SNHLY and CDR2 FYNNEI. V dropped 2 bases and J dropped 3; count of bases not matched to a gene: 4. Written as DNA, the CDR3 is TGTGCCAGCAGTGAAAGGACAGGCTTCTACGAGCAGTACTTC. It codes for CASSERTGFYEQYF.

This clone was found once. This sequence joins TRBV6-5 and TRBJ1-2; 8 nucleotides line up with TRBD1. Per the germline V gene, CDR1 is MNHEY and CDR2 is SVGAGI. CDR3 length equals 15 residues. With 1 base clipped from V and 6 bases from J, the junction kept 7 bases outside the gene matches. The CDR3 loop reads CASSYLPQGGDGYTF. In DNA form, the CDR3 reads TGTGCCAGCAGTTACTTACCACAGGGGGGGGATGGCTACACCTTC.

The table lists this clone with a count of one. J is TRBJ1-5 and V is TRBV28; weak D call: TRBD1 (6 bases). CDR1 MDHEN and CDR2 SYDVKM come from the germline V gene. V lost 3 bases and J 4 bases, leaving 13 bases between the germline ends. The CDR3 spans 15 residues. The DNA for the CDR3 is TGTGCCAGCAGTTTCGACGGCCAGGGGAATCAGCCCCAGCATTTT. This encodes CASSFDGQGNQPQHF.

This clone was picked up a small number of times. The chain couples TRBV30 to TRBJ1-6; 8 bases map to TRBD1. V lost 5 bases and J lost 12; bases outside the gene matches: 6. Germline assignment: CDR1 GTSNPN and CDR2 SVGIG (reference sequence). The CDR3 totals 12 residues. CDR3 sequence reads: CAWDIQGEPLHF. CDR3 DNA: TGTGCCTGGGACATACAGGGGGAACCCCTCCACTTT.

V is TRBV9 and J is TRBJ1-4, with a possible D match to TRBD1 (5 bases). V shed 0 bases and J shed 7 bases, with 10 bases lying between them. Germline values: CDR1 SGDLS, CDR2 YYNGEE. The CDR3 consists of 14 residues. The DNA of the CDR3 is TGTGCCAGCAGCGTAGATCACAGGCCTGAAAAACTGTTTTTT. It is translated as CASSVDHRPEKLFF.

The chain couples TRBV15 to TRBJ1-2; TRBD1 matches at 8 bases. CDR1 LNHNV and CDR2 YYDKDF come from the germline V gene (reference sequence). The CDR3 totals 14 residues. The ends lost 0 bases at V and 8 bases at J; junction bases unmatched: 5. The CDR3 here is CATSRDLTGVGYTF. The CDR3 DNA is TGTGCCACCAGCAGAGATCTGACAGGGGTCGGCTACACCTTC.

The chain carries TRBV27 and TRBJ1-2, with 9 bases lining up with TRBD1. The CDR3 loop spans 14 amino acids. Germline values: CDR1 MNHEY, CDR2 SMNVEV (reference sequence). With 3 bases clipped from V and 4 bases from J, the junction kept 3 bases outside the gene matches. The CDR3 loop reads CASSLGTGRYGYTF. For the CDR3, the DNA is TGTGCCAGCAGTTTGGGGACAGGGCGCTATGGCTACACCTTC.

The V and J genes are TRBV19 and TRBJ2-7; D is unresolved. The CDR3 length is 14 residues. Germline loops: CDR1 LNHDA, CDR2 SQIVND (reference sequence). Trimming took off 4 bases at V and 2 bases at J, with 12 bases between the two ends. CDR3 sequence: CASSKSQTPYEQYF. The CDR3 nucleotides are TGTGCCAGTAGTAAATCACAGACTCCCTACGAGCAGTACTTC. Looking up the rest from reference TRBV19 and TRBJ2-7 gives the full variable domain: DGGITQSPKYLFRKEGQNVTLSCEQNLNHDAMYWYRQDPGQGLRLIYYSQIVNDFQKGDIAEGYSVSREKKESFPLTVTSAQKNPTAFYLCASSKSQTPYEQYFGPGTRLTVT.

CDR3 bases: TGTGCCAGCCCTCCCGGCGGGGGGCGAGGTTTGTTCCACGAGCAGTACTTC. Translated: CASPPGGGRGLFHEQYF. The genes are TRBV28 and TRBJ2-7; 8 bases align to TRBD2. The CDR3 is made up of 17 amino acids. V shed 8 bases and J 5 bases; nucleotides not matched to a gene: 20. Germline loops: CDR1 MDHEN, CDR2 SYDVKM.

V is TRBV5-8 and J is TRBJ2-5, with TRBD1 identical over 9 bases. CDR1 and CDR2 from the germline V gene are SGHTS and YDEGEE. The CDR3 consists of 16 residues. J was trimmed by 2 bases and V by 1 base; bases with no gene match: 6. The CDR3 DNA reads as TGTGCCAGCAGCTTGCCCTCCGGGACAGGGCAAGAGACCCAGTACTTC. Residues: CASSLPSGTGQETQYF.

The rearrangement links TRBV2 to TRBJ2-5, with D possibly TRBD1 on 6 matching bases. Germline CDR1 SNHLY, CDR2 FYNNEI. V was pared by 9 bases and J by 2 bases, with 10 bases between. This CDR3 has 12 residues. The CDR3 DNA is TGTGCCAGTGGACAGTTACAAGAGACCCAGTACTTC. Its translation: CASGQLQETQYF.

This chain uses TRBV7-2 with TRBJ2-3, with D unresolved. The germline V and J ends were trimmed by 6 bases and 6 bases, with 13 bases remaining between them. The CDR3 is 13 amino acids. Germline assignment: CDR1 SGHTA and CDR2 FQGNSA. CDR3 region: CASSPQTGDTQYF. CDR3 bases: TGTGCCAGCAGTCCTCAGACGGGCGATACGCAGTATTTT.

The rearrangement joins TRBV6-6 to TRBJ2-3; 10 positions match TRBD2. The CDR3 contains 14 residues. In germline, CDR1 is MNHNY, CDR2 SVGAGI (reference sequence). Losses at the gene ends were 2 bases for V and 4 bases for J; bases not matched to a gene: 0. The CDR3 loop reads CASSYGTSADTQYF. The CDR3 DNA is TGTGCCAGCAGTTACGGGACTAGCGCAGATACGCAGTATTTT.

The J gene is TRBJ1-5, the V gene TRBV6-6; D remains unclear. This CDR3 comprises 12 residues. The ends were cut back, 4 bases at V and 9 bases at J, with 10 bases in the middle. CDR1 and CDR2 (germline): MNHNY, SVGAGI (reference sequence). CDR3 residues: CASSFHNGPQHF. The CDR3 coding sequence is TGTGCCAGCAGTTTTCACAACGGGCCCCAGCATTTT.

CDR3 in DNA: TGTGCCAGCAGCACCCGAGCTGGAGTCGGCTACGAGCAGTACTTC. It codes for CASSTRAGVGYEQYF. The chain is built from TRBV7-8 and TRBJ2-7; D ambiguous. V was clipped by 5 bases and J by 3 bases, with 17 bases between them. The CDR3 sequence is 15 residues long. The germline gives CDR1 SGHVS, CDR2 FQNEAQ. Based on the CDR3 plus reference TRBV7-8 and TRBJ2-7, the full variable domain is GAGVSQSPRYKVAKRGQDVALRCDPISGHVSLFWYQQALGQGPEFLTYFQNEAQLDKSGLPSDRFFAERPEGSVSTLKIQRTQQEDSAVYLCASSTRAGVGYEQYFGPGTRLTVT.

The CDR3 is CASSQDSRGSLNYGYTF. The CDR3 nucleotides are TGCGCCAGCAGCCAAGATAGCAGGGGGAGCCTTAACTATGGCTACACCTTC. The chain joins TRBV4-3 to TRBJ1-2; 7 nucleotides agree with TRBD1. This CDR3 has 17 amino acids. Losses at the gene ends were 0 bases for V and 1 base for J; bases not matched to a gene: 8. CDR1 and CDR2 (germline): LGHNA, YSLEER.

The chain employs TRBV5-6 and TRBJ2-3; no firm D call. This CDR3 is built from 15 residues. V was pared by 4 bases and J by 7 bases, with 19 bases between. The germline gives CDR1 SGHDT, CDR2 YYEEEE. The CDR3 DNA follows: TGTGCCAGCAGCCGGGTCGGCCCACTTATAAATACGCAGTATTTT. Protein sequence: CASSRVGPLINTQYF.

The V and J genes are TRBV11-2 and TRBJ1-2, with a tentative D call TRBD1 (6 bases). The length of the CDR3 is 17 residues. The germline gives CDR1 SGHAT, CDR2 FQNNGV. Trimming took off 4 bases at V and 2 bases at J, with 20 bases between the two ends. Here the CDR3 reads CASSSRQVLEPNYGYTF. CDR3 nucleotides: TGTGCCAGCAGCTCCAGACAGGTTCTTGAACCCAACTATGGCTACACCTTC.

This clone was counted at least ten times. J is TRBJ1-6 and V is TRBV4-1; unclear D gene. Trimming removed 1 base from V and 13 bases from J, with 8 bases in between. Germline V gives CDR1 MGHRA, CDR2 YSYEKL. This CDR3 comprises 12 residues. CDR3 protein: CASSQGLFPLHF. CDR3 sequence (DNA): TGCGCCAGCAGCCAAGGACTCTTTCCCCTCCACTTT.

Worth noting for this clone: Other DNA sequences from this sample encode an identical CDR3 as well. The CDR3 nucleotides read TGTGCCTGGAGGAGGACGTTAGTGGGTGCTGGGGCCAACGTCCTGACTTTC. Translated: CAWRRTLVGAGANVLTF. This sequence joins TRBV30 and TRBJ2-6; D is ambiguous. From germline, CDR1 is GTSNPN and CDR2 SVGIG (reference sequence). The CDR3 totals 17 residues. With 3 bases removed from V and 2 bases from J, the gap between germline ends came to 17 bases.